Shown below are 25 T cell receptor beta chains from a single sample sequenced in a study of CD8+ T cells in alopecia areata. cDNA serving as the sequencing template came from extracted, reverse transcribed RNA. The assay was immunoSEQ multiplex PCR, and TCRdb's table has in-frame clones only and misses some. The sample carries about 180,000 clones, roughly 59% recorded once. This specimen was CD4+ T cells sorted from blood, taken at week 0. The receptor set was obtained from a human donor with alopecia areata.

CDR3 residues: CSVGGTVQYNEQFF. DNA for the CDR3: TGCAGCGTTGGTGGGACGGTTCAGTACAATGAGCAGTTCTTC. This chain joins TRBV29-1 and TRBJ2-1, with D tentatively TRBD1 or TRBD2 (5 bases each). Germline V gene data show CDR1 as SQVTM and CDR2 as ANQGSEA. The CDR3 totals 14 residues. Trimming cost V 4 bases and J 4 bases, with 14 bases left between them.

This chain joins TRBV4-3 and TRBJ2-1; 11 bases are shared with TRBD2. This CDR3 contains 17 residues. Germline V gives CDR1 LGHNA, CDR2 YSLEER. Trimming cost V 1 base and J 8 bases; bases outside gene matches: 10. CDR3 amino acids: CASSQVGVSGGADEQFF. DNA of the CDR3: TGCGCCAGCAGCCAAGTCGGTGTTAGCGGGGGGGCGGATGAGCAGTTCTTC.

CDR3 residues: CASSSSGGLGTQYF. CDR3 coding DNA: TGTGCCAGCAGTTCTAGCGGGGGGCTGGGGACCCAGTACTTC. The chain employs TRBV27 and TRBJ2-5; 11 nucleotides match TRBD2. V trimming: 4 bases; J trimming: 7 bases; junction bases outside the gene matches: 5. In germline, CDR1 is MNHEY, CDR2 SMNVEV (reference sequence). This CDR3 is built from 14 residues.

The chain combines TRBV23-1 with TRBJ1-2; 8 bases align to TRBD1. TRBV23-1 is an ORF; its function is uncertain. The CDR3 length is 15 residues. The junction had 11 bases not matched to a gene; V was cut back by 8 bases and J by 3 bases. The CDR3 loop is CASGDHRGTYYGYTF. The CDR3 DNA reads TGCGCCAGCGGGGATCACAGGGGGACCTACTATGGCTACACCTTC.

The table lists this clone with a few counts. The V gene is TRBV12-5, the J gene TRBJ1-1; 9 nucleotides agree with TRBD1. The CDR3 has 13 residues. Trimming took 3 bases from V and 10 from J; bases not matched to a gene: 6. Germline loops: CDR1 LGHNT, CDR2 FRNRAP. The CDR3 nucleotides are TGTGCTAGTGGTTTTAACAGGGGGCCTCGAGCTTTCTTT. It yields the protein CASGFNRGPRAFF.

This clone was seen once. V gene TRBV6-1 combines with J gene TRBJ1-1; D gene uncertain. There are 14 residues in the CDR3. V was cut by 3 bases and J by 2 bases, with 10 bases left in between. Germline CDR1 MNHNS, CDR2 SASEGT. CDR3 DNA: TGTGCCAGCAGTGATGATGTTTCTAACACTGAAGCTTTCTTT. Its translation is CASSDDVSNTEAFF.

This sequence joins TRBV29-1 and TRBJ2-6; TRBD2 aligns across 9 bases. J gave up 3 bases and V 4 bases, and 7 bases lay outside the gene matches. This CDR3 has 16 residues. The V gene's germline CDR1 is SQVTM and CDR2 ANQGSEA. The CDR3 DNA follows: TGCAGCGTTGTCGGCGGGGGGGCCTTTGGGGCCAACGTCCTGACTTTC. Encoded protein: CSVVGGGAFGANVLTF.

The gene calls are TRBV2 and TRBJ2-7, with D perhaps TRBD1 (5 bases). Germline V CDR1 and CDR2: SNHLY, FYNNEI. The CDR3 sequence is 15 residues long. Trimming left V 6 bases short and J 5 bases short, with 20 bases between. The CDR3, as DNA: TGTGCCAGCAGCGACCATCCTAGGGGTAAGGACGAGCAGTACTTC. Its translation: CASSDHPRGKDEQYF.

This chain links TRBV9 with TRBJ1-6; 9 bases are shared with TRBD1. Germline lookup yields CDR1 SGDLS and CDR2 YYNGEE. V gave up 3 bases and J gave up 7 bases; unmatched junction bases: 2. This CDR3 comprises 14 residues. The CDR3 sequence: CASSDGTGNSPLHF. The CDR3 DNA sequence: TGTGCCAGCAGCGACGGGACAGGGAATTCACCCCTCCACTTT.

In this sample, this clone turned up a few times. The chain uses TRBV30 and TRBJ1-1, with a tentative D call TRBD1 (5 bases). CDR3 size: 14 residues. Trimming pared 3 bases from V and 0 bases from J, leaving 11 bases between. Germline-derived CDR1 and CDR2 are GTSNPN and SVGIG (reference sequence). This CDR3 is CAWRGDRMNTEAFF. As DNA, the CDR3 is TGTGCCTGGAGAGGGGATAGGATGAACACTGAAGCTTTCTTT.

The genes are TRBV29-1 and TRBJ1-2; 7 nucleotides line up with TRBD1. Germline assignment: CDR1 SQVTM and CDR2 ANQGSEA. The CDR3 runs to 12 residues. V lost 6 bases to trimming and J lost 6 bases; unmatched junction nucleotides: 7. In DNA, the CDR3 is TGCAGCGTGGGGACAGCCCTCGATGGCTACACCTTC. It is translated as CSVGTALDGYTF.

The chain combines TRBV9 with TRBJ1-6; weak D call: TRBD1 (6 bases). CDR1 is SGDLS, CDR2 YYNGEE, per germline. Deletions cut 3 bases from V and 7 bases from J, with 17 bases between. This CDR3 has 16 amino acids. The CDR3: CASSGGGRGPNSPLHF. CDR3 bases: TGTGCCAGCAGCGGCGGGGGCAGGGGCCCGAATTCACCCCTCCACTTT.

The chain links TRBV25-1 to TRBJ1-1, with 9 bases fitting TRBD1. The CDR3 contains 14 residues. V lost 6 bases, J lost 3 bases, and 5 bases stayed unmatched. Germline values: CDR1 MGHDK, CDR2 SYGVNS. The chain's CDR3 is CASSVRDRDTEAFF. The CDR3 DNA is TGTGCCAGCAGCGTCCGGGACAGGGACACTGAAGCTTTCTTT.

The chain employs TRBV29-1 and TRBJ2-3; D remains ambiguous. The CDR3 is 14 residues long. CDR1 is SQVTM and CDR2 is ANQGSEA in the germline V gene. V lost 0 bases and J lost 5, with 12 bases in between. The CDR3 is CSVEDFELRDTQYF. In DNA, the CDR3 is TGCAGCGTTGAAGATTTTGAGTTGAGAGATACGCAGTATTTT.

The V gene is TRBV7-8, the J gene TRBJ1-6; 11 bases match TRBD1. Trimming at V came to 4 bases and at J to 5 bases, leaving 4 bases not matched to a gene. Germline V CDR1 and CDR2: SGHVS, FQNEAQ. CDR3 length: 16 amino acids. The CDR3 DNA reads as TGTGCCAGCAGCTCCAGGACAGGGGGCAATAATTCACCCCTCCACTTT. Encoded protein: CASSSRTGGNNSPLHF.

The rearrangement uses TRBV30 and TRBJ1-5; 7 nucleotides agree with TRBD1. The germline CDR1 and CDR2 sequences are GTSNPN and SVGIG (reference sequence). The J segment lost 5 bases and the V segment lost 5 bases, leaving 3 bases of the junction unmatched. This CDR3 has 12 residues. For the CDR3, the DNA is TGTGCCTGGGGGCAGGGGGATCAGCCCCAGCATTTT. As protein: CAWGQGDQPQHF.

The rearrangement links TRBV5-1 to TRBJ2-7; 7 positions match TRBD1. The CDR3 runs 14 residues. The J segment lost 5 bases and the V segment lost 4 bases, leaving 9 bases of the junction unmatched. Germline V gene data show CDR1 as SGHRS and CDR2 as YFSETQ. This CDR3 reads CASSPRQGINEQYF. DNA for the CDR3: TGCGCCAGCAGCCCCAGACAGGGAATCAACGAGCAGTACTTC.

This rearrangement joins TRBV7-2 to TRBJ2-7; the D call may be TRBD1 or TRBD2 (6 bases each). CDR3 size: 16 residues. The germline V gene encodes CDR1 SGHTA and CDR2 FQGNSA. Trimming took off 4 bases at V and 2 bases at J, with 18 bases between the two ends. In DNA form, the CDR3 reads TGTGCCAGCAGCTCTTCGACAGGAGGGGGACCCTACGAGCAGTACTTC. It is translated as CASSSSTGGGPYEQYF.

In this sample, this clone turned up once. The chain links TRBV29-1 to TRBJ1-4; possibly TRBD1 for D (5 bases). The V end lost 6 bases, the J end lost 0 bases, and 11 bases lay between the germline ends. CDR1 and CDR2 (germline): SQVTM, ANQGSEA. This CDR3 spans 14 amino acids. The CDR3 spells CSVGDGATNEKLFF. The CDR3 DNA follows: TGCAGCGTCGGGGACGGTGCAACTAATGAAAAACTGTTTTTT.

The rearrangement links TRBV27 to TRBJ2-1; 9 positions match TRBD1. Trimming at V came to 1 base and at J to 9 bases, leaving 7 bases not matched to a gene. In germline, CDR1 is MNHEY, CDR2 SMNVEV (reference sequence). This CDR3 has 15 residues. The CDR3 reads CASSLLGQGYGEQFF. The CDR3 DNA sequence: TGTGCCAGCAGTTTATTGGGACAGGGTTACGGTGAGCAGTTCTTC.

This clone was counted between two and nine times. This CDR3 reads CSVVDGLLNTEAFF. DNA of the CDR3: TGCAGCGTTGTTGATGGACTTTTGAACACTGAAGCTTTCTTT. V is TRBV29-1 and J is TRBJ1-1; D not resolved. Germline lookup yields CDR1 SQVTM and CDR2 ANQGSEA. V lost 4 bases and J lost 0, with 12 bases in between. The CDR3 consists of 14 residues.

The V call is TRBV5-1, the J call TRBJ2-3; D unresolved. CDR1 is SGHRS and CDR2 is YFSETQ in the germline V gene. This CDR3 contains 16 residues. V gave up 0 bases and J gave up 0 bases, with 11 bases separating them. CDR3 region: CASSLDTAVSTDTQYF. The CDR3 DNA is TGCGCCAGCAGCTTGGACACAGCCGTTAGCACAGATACGCAGTATTTT.

The V gene is TRBV5-1, the J gene TRBJ1-2; no reliable D call. CDR1 SGHRS and CDR2 YFSETQ come from the germline V gene. The V end lost 0 bases, the J end lost 3 bases, and 15 bases lay between the germline ends. This CDR3 is built from 16 residues. CDR3: CASSLEAGKEDYGYTF. CDR3 nucleotides: TGCGCCAGCAGCTTGGAGGCCGGGAAAGAGGACTATGGCTACACCTTC.

The rearrangement links TRBV29-1 to TRBJ2-7; D is tentatively TRBD1 or TRBD2 (7 bases each). Germline lookup yields CDR1 SQVTM and CDR2 ANQGSEA. The CDR3 is 20 residues long. The V end was cut by 4 bases, the J end by 4 bases, with 35 bases between. CDR3 DNA: TGCAGCGTTGTCGTCTCAAAGCGGGGCCTGCGGGACAGTCGAGTTTACGAGCAGTACTTC. It is translated as CSVVVSKRGLRDSRVYEQYF.

This clone was seen a handful of times. The chain joins TRBV5-6 to TRBJ1-2; no firm D call. This CDR3 comprises 15 residues. V shed 0 bases and J shed 4 bases, with 13 bases lying between them. Germline V gives CDR1 SGHDT, CDR2 YYEEEE. The CDR3 bases are TGTGCCAGCAGCTTGGTTAGCCGTGGCCTCTATGGCTACACCTTC. It encodes CASSLVSRGLYGYTF.